These T cell receptor beta chains were read from a single sample in a study of CD8 T cells in Susac syndrome. TCRdb itself ran the immunoSEQ multiplex PCR reads through MiXCR, one entry per CDR3 protein. The table has some 190,000 distinct CDR3 sequences, under 95% seen once. Source material: CD4+ T cells from PBMCs. Receptor source: a human donor in good health. Each CDR3 is given with its conserved first and last residue. D genes are given only for firm matches. Clone size is not always given. Where it is, it says once, few, many or a class for expanded clones.

J | size | D | V | DNA | CDR3
TRBJ2-1 | . | TRBD2 | TRBV5-4 | TGTGCCAGCAGCCTCCTAGCGGGTGCGAAGGGAAATGAGCAGTTCTTC | CASSLLAGAKGNEQFF
TRBJ2-1 | . | . | TRBV6-2/TRBV6-3 | TGTGCCAGCAGTTCGGACCCGCGTATGAATGAGCAGTTCTTC | CASSSDPRMNEQFF
TRBJ1-6 | . | . | TRBV7-2 | TGTGCCAGCAGCCGACGGACGGCTAATTCACCCCTCCACTTT | CASSRRTANSPLHF
TRBJ1-3 | . | . | TRBV5-1 | TGCGCCAGCAGAGCTACAGGGATCCCTGGAAACACCATATATTTT | CASRATGIPGNTIYF
TRBJ2-5 | . | TRBD2 | TRBV3-1 | TGTGCCAGCAGCGCACGGGGGGGCTCAGAGACCCAGTACTTC | CASSARGGSETQYF
TRBJ2-1 | . | . | TRBV21-1 | TGTGCCAGCAGCAAAAAGGGGCTCCGAGGGGGTGAGCAGTTCTTC | CASSKKGLRGGEQFF
TRBJ1-6 | . | TRBD1 | TRBV6-6 | TGTGCCAGCAGAACAGGCCAGGGGGTAGGAGAATCACCCCTCCACTTT | CASRTGQGVGESPLHF
TRBJ2-5 | . | . | TRBV15 | TGTGCCACCAGCAGAGGAGGGTACCAAGAGACCCAGTACTTC | CATSRGGYQETQYF
TRBJ1-1 | once | . | TRBV24-1 | TGTGCCACCAGTGATTTAGGGAGGAACACTGAAGCTTTCTTT | CATSDLGRNTEAFF
TRBJ2-3 | . | . | TRBV15 | TGTGCCACCAGCAGAGATCCAGCCGGCACAGATACGCAGTATTTT | CATSRDPAGTDTQYF
TRBJ1-2 | once | . | TRBV20-1 | TGCAGTGCTAGAGAAAGGGGCCGCGGCTACACCTTC | CSARERGRGYTF
TRBJ1-4 | . | . | TRBV19 | TGTGCCAGTAGTATGGGGCGGATTAATGAAAAACTGTTTTTT | CASSMGRINEKLFF
TRBJ2-1 | . | TRBD1 | TRBV25-1 | TGTGCCAGCAGTGTCCAGACAGGGAACCCCTACAATGAGCAGTTCTTC | CASSVQTGNPYNEQFF
TRBJ2-1 | . | . | TRBV4-1 | TGCGCCAGCAGATTTCTCCGGCAGGGGCTTAATGAGCAGTTCTTC | CASRFLRQGLNEQFF
TRBJ2-5 | . | . | TRBV5-1 | TGCGCCAGCAGCGCAGGGTTCGCAGAGACCCAGTACTTC | CASSAGFAETQYF
TRBJ2-2 | . | . | TRBV18 | TGTGCCAGCTCACCGGGGAACAAGAACACCGGGGAGCTGTTTTTT | CASSPGNKNTGELFF
TRBJ2-1 | . | . | TRBV9 | TGTGCCAGCAGCGTAGGTCCAGAGTCCTACAATGAGCAGTTCTTC | CASSVGPESYNEQFF
TRBJ1-6 | . | . | TRBV12-3/TRBV12-4 | TGTGCCAGCAGTCCCACGGGGGGGCAGGGTAATTCACCCCTCCACTTT | CASSPTGGQGNSPLHF
TRBJ2-1 | . | TRBD2 | TRBV5-1 | TGCGCCAGTCGAGGGCTAGCGGGGGCCTCCAGCGAGCAGTTCTTC | CASRGLAGASSEQFF
TRBJ1-2 | . | . | TRBV20-1 | TGCAGTGCTTATATGTTAAACTATGGCTACACCTTC | CSAYMLNYGYTF
TRBJ2-3 | . | TRBD2 | TRBV20-1 | TGCAGTGCCGTAGCGGGGGGATACGATACGCAGTATTTT | CSAVAGGYDTQYF
TRBJ2-1 | . | TRBD2 | TRBV3-1 | TGTGCCAGTACTTTTAGCGGGGGAGGCTACAATGAGCAGTTCTTC | CASTFSGGGYNEQFF
TRBJ2-5 | . | TRBD2 | TRBV25-1 | TGTGCCAGCAGTGAACCCAGCGGGGGGAACCAAGAGACCCAGTACTTC | CASSEPSGGNQETQYF
TRBJ1-4 | . | . | TRBV7-2 | TGTGCCAGCAGCTTAATTTCCGGGACATCCAATCGGAGGGAAAAACTGTTTTTT | CASSLISGTSNRREKLFF
TRBJ2-5 | . | . | TRBV28 | TGTGCCAGCAGCCCCCCTGGGGTGAGAGGGACCCAGTACTTC | CASSPPGVRGTQYF
TRBJ2-1 | . | TRBD1 | TRBV5-1 | TGCGCCAGCAGCTTGGGTCGGGGGACAGGGGGCTTTGAGCAGTTCTTC | CASSLGRGTGGFEQFF
TRBJ2-2 | . | . | TRBV6-2/TRBV6-3 | TGTGCCAGCAGACCTTACGGTCCCGGGGAGCTGTTTTTT | CASRPYGPGELFF
TRBJ1-5 | . | . | TRBV4-1 | TGCGCCAGCAGCCAAGGACGAGGGACCCACAACGGAGAGCCCCAGCATTTT | CASSQGRGTHNGEPQHF
TRBJ1-3 | . | . | TRBV5-1 | TGCGCCAGCAGAAGAAGGGTGGGAAATGGGACTGGAAACACCATATATTTT | CASRRRVGNGTGNTIYF
TRBJ1-2 | . | . | TRBV25-1 | TGTGCCAGCAGTGAATATAAACAGGGATATGGCTACACCTTC | CASSEYKQGYGYTF
TRBJ1-3 | once | . | TRBV20-1 | TGCAGTGCTAGAGCCCCAGGGTGGGGAAACACCATATATTTT | CSARAPGWGNTIYF
TRBJ2-1 | . | . | TRBV19 | TGTGCCAGTAGTACTACGGACGGGATCCCCTACAATGAGCAGTTCTTC | CASSTTDGIPYNEQFF
TRBJ2-2 | . | . | TRBV29-1 | TGCAGCGTTTCAACAGGGAGGTCCGGGGAGCTGTTTTTT | CSVSTGRSGELFF
TRBJ1-6 | once | . | TRBV5-1 | TGCGCCAGCAGCAGGGACCTTGCTTCACCCCTCCACTTT | CASSRDLASPLHF
TRBJ2-3 | . | TRBD1 | TRBV15 | TGTGCCACCAGCAGTAGAGGGGGCTGGCCAGATACGCAGTATTTT | CATSSRGGWPDTQYF
TRBJ1-5 | . | . | TRBV19 | TGTGCCAGTAGTATTGACACAGGTTCCAATCAGCCCCAGCATTTT | CASSIDTGSNQPQHF
TRBJ2-2 | . | . | TRBV5-1 | TGCGCCAGCACCCTCTTTGGGGGGGGCCGTACCACCGGGGAGCTGTTTTTT | CASTLFGGGRTTGELFF
TRBJ1-6 | . | . | TRBV27 | TGTGCCAGCAGTTTGGACAAATATAATTCCCCCCTCCACTTT | CASSLDKYNSPLHF
TRBJ2-3 | . | . | TRBV6-5 | TGTGCCAGCAGTTACCCCCAGAGGGGCGGCGGCACAGATACGCAGTATTTT | CASSYPQRGGGTDTQYF
TRBJ1-3 | . | . | TRBV12-3/TRBV12-4 | TGTGCCAGCAGTTCAACAGGACCATCGGTCGGCACCATATATTTT | CASSSTGPSVGTIYF
TRBJ2-7 | . | . | TRBV5-1 | TGCGCCAGCAGCTTGGTTAACGGGGGCGGTTACGAGCAGTACTTC | CASSLVNGGGYEQYF
TRBJ2-5 | . | . | TRBV3-1 | TGTGCCAGCAGCCGGTTCGGACAACAAGAGACCCAGTACTTC | CASSRFGQQETQYF
TRBJ2-5 | . | . | TRBV3-1 | TGTGCCAGCAGCCAAGACTACGGGGCATCCTTTGAGACCCAGTACTTC | CASSQDYGASFETQYF
TRBJ2-5 | . | . | TRBV7-3 | TGTGCCAGCAGCCCAACAGGGAAGGAGACCCAGTACTTC | CASSPTGKETQYF
TRBJ2-2 | . | . | TRBV4-1 | TGCGCCAGCAGCCAAGATCGGGGACGACTAAACACCGGGGAGCTGTTTTTT | CASSQDRGRLNTGELFF